This paragraph covers one T cell receptor (beta chain) sequence. These data come from a study of T cells in localized non-small cell lung cancer. The CDR3 extends over 17 amino acids. Germline V lookup: CDR1 SGHVS, CDR2 FQNEAQ. V shed 3 bases, J shed 1 base, and the junction held 3 bases outside the gene matches. The method was immunoSEQ multiplex PCR; TCRdb's version includes in-frame clones alone and lacks a portion of them. Of approximately 29,000 clones listed, more than 75% were seen once; the top ten hold approximately 35%. This chain connects TRBV7-8 to TRBJ2-3; 14 bases fit TRBD2. The specimen was peripheral blood, collected before any cancer treatment. The sequence derives from a male donor at least 60 years old with stage II squamous cell lung carcinoma. The CDR3 nucleotides are TGTGCCAGCAGCTTCCGACTAGCGGGGGGGGGCACAGATACGCAGTATTTT. The encoded protein is CASSFRLAGGGTDTQYF.